A selection of T cell receptor beta chains follows, all from one sample in a study of identical twins. TCRdb reprocessed the 5' RACE reads with MiXCR, giving one entry per CDR3 protein. Of under 1 million distinct CDR3 sequences listed, 12% are singletons. These same data were also listed under a study on yellow fever vaccine responses in identical twins.

The sequenced material came from PBMCs. The source of these receptors is a young woman in good health. The CDR3 runs from the conserved cysteine through the conserved F or W. Each record gives: clone size, D gene, J gene, V gene, CDR3 DNA, CDR3 protein. D genes are given only for firm matches. Size is omitted from some rows. Given values are once, few, many or a class for expanded clones.

- | TRBD1 | TRBJ2-1 | TRBV6-2/TRBV6-3 | TGTGCCAGTCAGGGGGCATATGAGCAGTTCTTC | CASQGAYEQFF
many | - | TRBJ2-5 | TRBV12-5 | TGTGCTAGTGGTTTGTGGCCCCGCCGGGAGACCCAGTACTTC | CASGLWPRRETQYF
- | - | TRBJ2-4 | TRBV15 | TGTGCCACCGAGGGGGGAGGGCCAAAAAACATTCAGTACTTC | CATEGGGPKNIQYF
few | - | TRBJ2-2 | TRBV20-1 | TGCAGTGCTAGAGATACCAGGGGGAACACCGGGGAGCTGTTTTTT | CSARDTRGNTGELFF
- | - | TRBJ2-1 | TRBV9 | TGTGCCAGCAGCGTAGCGGGAGACATCTACAATGAGCAGTTCTTC | CASSVAGDIYNEQFF
- | TRBD2 | TRBJ2-1 | TRBV20-1 | TGCAGTGCTAGTTCGCGGGAGGGGTGGGGCAATGAGCAGTTCTTC | CSASSREGWGNEQFF
- | TRBD2 | TRBJ2-7 | TRBV5-6 | TGTGCCAGCAAAACCGGGACTAGCGGGAGGTACGAGCAGTACTTC | CASKTGTSGRYEQYF
few | - | TRBJ2-5 | TRBV7-6 | TGTGCCAGCAGCGAGACGGTTAACCAAGAGACCCAGTACTTC | CASSETVNQETQYF
few | TRBD1 | TRBJ1-2 | TRBV12-3/TRBV12-4 | TGTGCCAGCTTCCTAGGGGACAGGGGGGGTGGCTACACCTTC | CASFLGDRGGGYTF
few | - | TRBJ2-3 | TRBV13 | TGTGCCAGCGGCCGCAGTTGGGGCACAGATACGCAGTATTTT | CASGRSWGTDTQYF
few | TRBD1 | TRBJ2-3 | TRBV12-3/TRBV12-4 | TGTGCCAGCAGGAGAACCGGGACAGGGGCCGCAGATACGCAGTATTTT | CASRRTGTGAADTQYF
- | TRBD1 | TRBJ2-1 | TRBV5-1 | TGCGCCAGCAGCCCCCACGTGGGGACAGGGGGCTACAATGAGCAGTTCTTC | CASSPHVGTGGYNEQFF
- | - | TRBJ1-6 | TRBV5-6 | TGTGCCAGCAGCCCGGGGCTCTCACCCCTCCACTTT | CASSPGLSPLHF
- | - | TRBJ2-7 | TRBV7-9 | TGTGCCAGCAGCTCCCTCCTTGGCTACGAGCAGTACTTC | CASSSLLGYEQYF
few | - | TRBJ2-7 | TRBV20-1 | TGCAGTGCACCCGGGACGGGGAAGTCCGAGCAGTACTTC | CSAPGTGKSEQYF
- | TRBD1 | TRBJ1-2 | TRBV5-1 | TGCGCCAGCAGCATGATCGGACAGGGTGAGGGCTACACCTTC | CASSMIGQGEGYTF